These 10 T cell receptor beta chains were sequenced from one sample in a study of early T cells in non-severe SARS-CoV-2 infection. TCRdb used MiXCR to reprocess the 5' RACE reads, holding one entry per CDR3 protein. This sample carries about 72,000 distinct CDR3 sequences, roughly 9.1% of them seen once, and the ten largest clones take more than 7.5%. The material sequenced was whole blood, taken at baseline. These receptors came from an adult who was a healthcare worker with PCR-confirmed SARS-CoV-2 infection or an uninfected control (not recorded which).

The chain links TRBV12-3 or TRBV12-4 to TRBJ1-3; no reliable D call. The ends were cut back, 3 bases at V and 6 bases at J, with 18 bases in the middle. The CDR3 is 16 amino acids. The CDR3 nucleotides read TGTGCCAGCAGTTTGGCCTTTGGCGCAATGGAAAACACCATATATTTT. Its translation is CASSLAFGAMENTIYF.

There are many counts of this clonotype. The genes are TRBV20-1 and TRBJ2-7; a weak D match, TRBD1 (5 bases). CDR3 size: 12 residues. The V end lost 3 bases, the J end lost 9 bases, and 15 bases lay between the germline ends. Germline V lookup: CDR1 DFQATT, CDR2 SNEGSKA (reference sequence). CDR3 sequence: CSARGETQGQYF. The CDR3 region has the DNA TGCAGTGCTAGGGGTGAAACCCAGGGGCAGTACTTC.

V and J are TRBV6-6 and TRBJ2-7; TRBD1 matches 7 bases. The CDR3 contains 14 residues. Germline CDR1 and CDR2: MNHNY and SVGAGI (reference sequence). V was pared by 4 bases and J by 4 bases, with 7 bases of the junction left unmatched. The CDR3 spells CASSSRDREYEQYF. In DNA, the CDR3 is TGTGCCAGCAGTTCCCGGGACAGAGAATACGAGCAGTACTTC.

V is TRBV7-9 and J is TRBJ2-7; 10 bases are shared with TRBD1. J gave up 2 bases and V 3 bases, and 4 bases lay outside the gene matches. The CDR3 has 15 amino acids. Germline CDR1 and CDR2: SEHNR and FQNEAQ (reference sequence). The CDR3: CASSFRTGGTYEQYF. CDR3 nucleotide sequence: TGTGCCAGCAGCTTTAGGACAGGGGGGACCTACGAGCAGTACTTC.

This clonotype showed up just a few times. This chain uses TRBV19 with TRBJ2-3; 11 bases match TRBD1. Germline lookup yields CDR1 LNHDA and CDR2 SQIVND (reference sequence). This CDR3 is 16 amino acids long. V lost 5 bases and J lost 4; bases outside the gene matches: 8. CDR3 bases: TGTGCCAGTAGTCACCGGACAGGGGGCCCCTCAGATACGCAGTATTTT. This codes for CASSHRTGGPSDTQYF.

This clonotype was seen only a few times. V and J are TRBV7-9 and TRBJ2-2, with a tentative D call TRBD1 (6 bases). Between the trimmed V and J ends, which lost 3 bases and 6 bases, there was a span of 14 bases. The germline V gene encodes CDR1 SEHNR and CDR2 FQNEAQ (reference sequence). This CDR3 region has 15 residues. The CDR3: CASSFLGDMAGELFF. The CDR3 DNA is TGTGCCAGCAGCTTTTTAGGGGACATGGCCGGGGAGCTGTTTTTT.

This chain links TRBV5-4 with TRBJ2-5; 7 bases align to TRBD1. Germline V gives CDR1 SGHNT, CDR2 YYREEE (reference sequence). This CDR3 region has 14 residues. Trimming took 5 bases from V and 5 from J; bases not matched to a gene: 9. The CDR3 nucleotides are TGTGCCAGCAGTGAGGGGGCCCGAACGGAGACCCAGTACTTC. Its translation: CASSEGARTETQYF.

This clonotype was detected ten times or more. J is TRBJ1-1 and V is TRBV27; weak D call: TRBD1 (6 bases). Germline V gene sequence: CDR1 MNHEY, CDR2 SMNVEV (reference sequence). V shed 5 bases and J shed 2 bases, with 24 bases lying between them. This CDR3 has 18 residues. CDR3 amino acids: CASSAEQGGGTLNTEAFF. The CDR3 region has the DNA TGTGCCAGCAGTGCTGAACAGGGTGGTGGTACCTTAAACACTGAAGCTTTCTTT.

This CDR3 is CSATPSYTF. The CDR3 DNA reads TGCAGTGCTACCCCGTCCTACACCTTC. The genes are TRBV20-1 and TRBJ1-2; D is unresolved. V was pared by 4 bases and J by 10 bases, with 7 bases between. Germline CDR1 reads DFQATT; CDR2 reads SNEGSKA (reference sequence). The CDR3 has 9 residues.

This clonotype has just a few counts. The chain couples TRBV24-1 to TRBJ1-1; D remains ambiguous. Trimming removed 7 bases at V and 0 bases at J, with 11 bases between. The CDR3 sequence is 14 residues long. CDR1 is KGHDR, CDR2 SFDVKD, per germline. For the CDR3, the DNA is TGTGCCACCAGCGAGGAATACATGAACACTGAAGCTTTCTTT. Translation gives CATSEEYMNTEAFF.